Described below is a single T cell receptor (beta chain) sequence and its context. V was pared by 2 bases and J by 6 bases, with 6 bases of the junction left unmatched. This CDR3 contains 15 residues. CDR1 and CDR2 from the germline V gene are SNHLY and FYNNEI. Profiling relied on immunoSEQ multiplex PCR, and the TCRdb table lists in-frame clones only, not all of them. Of 450,000 or so clones in the sample, around 90% are singletons; the top ten hold 0.8% to 0.9%. This sample stems from a study of blood T cell repertoires in COVID-19. Study information: Samples came from the United States, Italy and Spain, spanning acute and convalescent COVID-19. T cells, B-cell-depleted T cells, or PBMCs provided the cDNA or gDNA that served as material.

The TCR was taken from a man aged 18 to 29 with COVID-19, enrolled during active disease. The chain combines TRBV2 with TRBJ2-2; 7 bases align to TRBD2. The sample taken for sequencing was peripheral blood. The CDR3 is CASSEHGGGAGELFF. The DNA of the CDR3 is TGTGCCAGCAGTGAACATGGGGGGGGTGCCGGGGAGCTGTTTTTT.